A selection of T cell receptor beta chains follows, all from one sample in a study of glioma-infiltrating T cells after dendritic cell vaccination. Assay used: immunoSEQ multiplex PCR; TCRdb lists only in-frame clones, some missing. The sample contains 91,000 or so clones, around 80% of which appear only once. Sequences were derived from blood, sampled after dendritic cell vaccination. The receptors come from a human donor with glioblastoma. The conserved cysteine and the conserved F or W are not part of the CDR3 here.

V: TRBV13
J: TRBJ1-2
CDR3: ASSLPVGRSNYGYT

V: TRBV12-5
J: TRBJ2-2
CDR3: ASGLVGSSGKGGTGELF

V: TRBV5-6
J: TRBJ2-7
CDR3: ASSPGGTGLYEQY

V: TRBV5-1
J: TRBJ2-7
CDR3: ASSSDYEQY

V: TRBV9
J: TRBJ2-5
CDR3: ASSVGAGGRQETQY

V: TRBV4-1
J: TRBJ2-7
CDR3: ASSLDSVEQY

V: TRBV5-6
J: TRBJ2-5
CDR3: ASSPDRVGETQY

V: TRBV7-9
J: TRBJ1-2
CDR3: ASSFGTGVSNYGYT

V: TRBV30
J: TRBJ1-3
CDR3: AWVLDSRGNTIY

V: TRBV28
J: TRBJ2-7
CDR3: ASSPSGQGAYEQY

V: TRBV28
J: TRBJ1-5
CDR3: ASSNDRVLKYSNQPQH

V: TRBV7-8
J: TRBJ1-5
CDR3: ASSSLQGLQPQH

V: TRBV10-1
J: TRBJ1-1
CDR3: ASSESIWTEAF

V: TRBV5-1
J: TRBJ1-1
CDR3: ASSGGQRLTEAF

V: TRBV6-5
J: TRBJ1-1
CDR3: ASRNRGSGTEAF

V: TRBV29-1
J: TRBJ1-2
CDR3: SVVTISSNYGYT

V: TRBV4-2
J: TRBJ1-1
CDR3: ASSQVIQGHTEAF

V: TRBV2
J: TRBJ2-1
CDR3: ASSEALGLAAPF

V: TRBV6-6
J: TRBJ2-7
CDR3: ASSRGGGPSYEQY

V: TRBV30
J: TRBJ1-5
CDR3: AWRGQGWSSQPQH

V: TRBV29-1
J: TRBJ2-3
CDR3: SVLQGTDTQY

V: TRBV7-9
J: TRBJ2-3
CDR3: ASSSTSPAVTSTDTQY

V: TRBV2
J: TRBJ1-1
CDR3: ASSESPGQGSTEAF

V: TRBV7-3
J: TRBJ1-1
CDR3: ASSLGGGQGTSLNTEAF

V: TRBV6-1
J: TRBJ2-7
CDR3: ATRTGTYEQY

V: TRBV1
J: TRBJ2-7
CDR3: TSSQGSAAGGTHEQY

V: TRBV29-1
J: TRBJ1-1
CDR3: SVVSRVPNTEAF

V: TRBV11-2
J: TRBJ2-7
CDR3: ASSLSPDLYEQY

V: TRBV7-2
J: TRBJ2-5
CDR3: ASTLGGRAVGAQY

V: TRBV2
J: TRBJ1-4
CDR3: ASTKQGQGVEKLF

V: TRBV7-3
J: TRBJ1-5
CDR3: ASSLSWTGGSNQPQH

V: TRBV19
J: TRBJ1-1
CDR3: ASTQSRSPNTEAF

V: TRBV18
J: TRBJ1-6
CDR3: ASSPLGLTMGNSPLH

V: TRBV5-4
J: TRBJ2-7
CDR3: ASTPGTSVSYEQY

V: TRBV6-5
J: TRBJ2-3
CDR3: ASRHGRHSTDTQY

V: TRBV6-5
J: TRBJ2-1
CDR3: ASSFQLGNEQF